Below are 20 T cell receptor beta chains sequenced from a single sample in a study of blood T cells in healthy people across ages. Combining a sample-barcoded 5' primer with a J-beta primer mix, a second PCR ran for roughly 7 to 12 cycles. MiXCR, run by TCRdb on the 5' RACE reads, gives a single entry per CDR3 protein. The table includes under 1,000,000 distinct CDR3 sequences, 30% to 45% detected once. Sequenced sample: blood. The source of these receptors is a man aged 18 to 30 in good health.

This chain joins TRBV5-1 and TRBJ2-2, with 9 positions matching TRBD2. Trimming cost V 0 bases and J 7 bases; bases outside gene matches: 1. Germline CDR1 reads SGHRS; CDR2 reads YFSETQ. The CDR3 is made up of 14 amino acids. The CDR3 nucleotides are TGCGCCAGCAGCTTGGCTAGCGGGGACGGGGAGCTGTTTTTT. It encodes CASSLASGDGELFF. Looking up the rest from reference TRBV5-1 and TRBJ2-2 gives the full variable domain: KAGVTQTPRYLIKTRGQQVTLSCSPISGHRSVSWYQQTPGQGLQFLFEYFSETQRNKGNFPGRFSGRQFSNSRSEMNVSTLELGDSALYLCASSLASGDGELFFGEGSRLTVL.

In this sample, this clonotype turned up many times. This chain uses TRBV2 with TRBJ1-2, with D possibly being TRBD1 (6 bases). Germline CDR1 is SNHLY and CDR2 is FYNNEI. This CDR3 region has 16 residues. V was cut by 5 bases and J by 4 bases, with 20 bases left in between. The CDR3 DNA sequence: TGTGCCAGCAGTCCGGGACACCTACTTTCGCCCTATGGCTACACCTTC. Translating it yields CASSPGHLLSPYGYTF.

This clonotype turned up a few times. Germline and junction disagree at one end, which may indicate a read error. The V call is TRBV6-2 or TRBV6-3, the J call TRBJ1-4, with D tentatively TRBD1 (5 bases). Germline lookup yields CDR1 MNHEY and CDR2 SVGEGT. The CDR3 spans 16 residues. The CDR3 region is CACSSPARGIHGKLFF. The CDR3 DNA sequence: TGTGCCTGCAGTTCCCCTGCAAGGGGAATCCATGGGAAACTGTTTTTT.

This sequence joins TRBV12-3 or TRBV12-4 and TRBJ1-5; D is ambiguous. With 5 bases removed from V and 0 bases from J, the gap between germline ends came to 11 bases. The CDR3 totals 15 residues. The CDR3 reads CASSPTGSSNQPQHF. CDR3 nucleotides: TGTGCCAGCAGTCCCACCGGGAGTAGCAATCAGCCCCAGCATTTT.

This clonotype was observed many times. The chain recombines TRBV6-2 or TRBV6-3 with TRBJ2-7, with D perhaps being TRBD1 or TRBD2 (5 bases each). Between the trimmed V and J ends, which lost 6 bases and 3 bases, there was a span of 12 bases. Germline CDR1 and CDR2: MNHEY and SVGEGT. The CDR3 contains 13 residues. The chain's CDR3 is CASSHLRGYEQYF. The CDR3 DNA is TGTGCCAGCAGCCATTTGAGGGGCTACGAGCAGTACTTC.

This clonotype has a handful of counts. This chain joins TRBV9 and TRBJ2-3; 16 bases are a match to TRBD2. The CDR3 totals 17 residues. Germline CDR1 reads SGDLS; CDR2 reads YYNGEE. J lost 3 bases, V lost 0 bases, and 1 base had no gene match. The CDR3 sequence is CASSVAGLAGGTDTQYF. The CDR3 nucleotides read TGTGCCAGCAGCGTAGCGGGACTAGCGGGGGGGACAGATACGCAGTATTTT.

This clonotype has just a few counts. This chain links TRBV7-2 with TRBJ2-2, with TRBD2 as a possible D gene (6 bases). Per the germline V gene, CDR1 is SGHTA and CDR2 is FQGNSA. This CDR3 has 16 amino acids. Trimming took 2 bases from V and 2 from J, leaving 12 bases between them. The CDR3 spells CASSLNPGGNTGELFF. In DNA form, the CDR3 reads TGTGCCAGCAGCTTAAACCCCGGGGGAAACACCGGGGAGCTGTTTTTT.

This clonotype was counted between two and nine times. The chain has TRBV12-3 or TRBV12-4 and TRBJ1-2; D is possibly TRBD1 (5 bases). The CDR3 is made up of 15 amino acids. V shed 4 bases and J shed 0 bases, with 12 bases lying between them. The CDR3 loop reads CASSYGGSTNYGYTF. CDR3 DNA: TGTGCCAGCAGTTACGGGGGATCGACTAACTATGGCTACACCTTC.

This rearrangement joins TRBV20-1 to TRBJ1-2, with a weak D call TRBD1 (5 bases). From germline, CDR1 is DFQATT and CDR2 SNEGSKA (reference sequence). The CDR3 is 14 residues long. V dropped 1 base and J dropped 8 bases, with 17 bases sitting between them. The CDR3 loop is CSARANSNSGGYTF. As DNA, the CDR3 is TGCAGTGCTAGAGCAAACTCCAATTCAGGGGGCTACACCTTC.

The chain combines TRBV14 with TRBJ1-1; D is unclear. The V and J ends lost 4 bases and 2 bases respectively, with 17 bases between them. Germline loops: CDR1 SGHDN, CDR2 FVKESK. The CDR3 loop spans 16 amino acids. CDR3 sequence reads: CASSPSRRPLNTEAFF. As DNA, the CDR3 is TGTGCCAGCAGCCCCTCAAGGCGCCCTTTAAACACTGAAGCTTTCTTT.

This clonotype was found many times. The CDR3 sequence is CASSQSRSGANVLTF. CDR3 sequence (DNA): TGCGCCAGCAGCCAATCACGCTCTGGGGCCAACGTCCTGACTTTC. This chain joins TRBV4-1 and TRBJ2-6; D remains unclear. The V end lost 2 bases, the J end lost 0 bases, and 5 bases lay between the germline ends. The germline gives CDR1 MGHRA, CDR2 YSYEKL. CDR3 length equals 15 residues.

This clonotype was picked up a small number of times. At one end, the junction sequence differs from germline, possibly due to a read error. This rearrangement joins TRBV7-2 to TRBJ2-4; 8 bases match TRBD2. Germline CDR1 and CDR2: SGHTA and FQGNSA. This CDR3 region has 15 residues. Here the CDR3 reads CASSRREGGKNIQYF. The DNA for the CDR3 is TGTGCTAGCAGCAGACGGGAGGGAGGCAAAAACATTCAGTACTTC.

This chain connects TRBV10-3 to TRBJ1-1; D possibly corresponds to TRBD1 (5 bases). Germline V gene sequence: CDR1 ENHRY, CDR2 SYGVKD. Trimming left V 2 bases short and J 1 base short, with 11 bases between. The length of the CDR3 is 15 residues. The CDR3 spells CAISEAGAENTEAFF. The CDR3 coding sequence is TGTGCCATCAGTGAGGCCGGGGCCGAGAACACTGAAGCTTTCTTT.

The rearrangement links TRBV7-2 to TRBJ2-7, with 7 nucleotides matching TRBD1. CDR3 length: 14 residues. With 5 bases clipped from V and 1 base from J, the junction kept 5 bases outside the gene matches. The V gene's germline CDR1 is SGHTA and CDR2 FQGNSA. The CDR3 DNA reads as TGTGCCAGCAGCCCCTCGACAGGGTCCTACGAGCAGTACTTC. This sequence encodes CASSPSTGSYEQYF.

The chain recombines TRBV3-1 with TRBJ1-4, with TRBD1 matching 7 bases. J lost 7 bases, V lost 3 bases, and 8 bases had no gene match. This CDR3 is 15 amino acids long. The germline CDR1 and CDR2 sequences are LGHDT and YNNKEL (reference sequence). In DNA, the CDR3 is TGTGCCAGCAGCCATCGAGGGGGCGATCTTGAAAAACTGTTTTTT. As protein: CASSHRGGDLEKLFF.

In the case of this clonotype: This may come from a read error, since a much larger clone is one base off. The DNA of the CDR3 is TGTGCCAGCAGCCCGGCTAGCGGATACCAAGAGACCCAGTACTTC. It is translated as CASSPASGYQETQYF. The chain recombines TRBV12-3 or TRBV12-4 with TRBJ2-5; 7 nucleotides agree with TRBD2. The CDR3 totals 15 residues. The trim removed 6 bases at V and 0 bases at J, leaving 7 bases unmatched.

The V and J genes are TRBV7-2 and TRBJ1-5; D gene ambiguous. The CDR3 is 15 residues long. The germline CDR1 and CDR2 sequences are SGHTA and FQGNSA. Trimming removed 1 base from V and 5 bases from J, with 12 bases in between. In nucleotides, the CDR3 is TGTGCCAGCAGCTTAGACTATACGGTCTATCAGCCCCAGCATTTT. Protein product: CASSLDYTVYQPQHF.

Worth noting for this clonotype: It may be a read error: a sequence one base away is much more abundant. The CDR3 spells CASQPRGGSLNEQYF. CDR3 DNA: TGTGCCAGCCAACCCCGTGGCGGAAGCCTCAATGAGCAGTACTTC. This sequence joins TRBV5-5 and TRBJ2-5, with no clear D. The CDR3 contains 15 residues. Germline V gives CDR1 SGHKS, CDR2 YYEKEE (reference sequence). The V and J ends lost 7 bases and 11 bases respectively, with 27 bases between them.

V gene TRBV5-4 combines with J gene TRBJ1-1, with 10 bases lining up with TRBD1. The ends lost 4 bases at V and 2 bases at J; junction bases unmatched: 11. Germline V lookup: CDR1 SGHNT, CDR2 YYREEE (reference sequence). This CDR3 has 17 amino acids. The CDR3 sequence: CASSPGGGQGLNTEAFF. As DNA, the CDR3 is TGTGCCAGCAGCCCGGGGGGGGGACAGGGGCTTAACACTGAAGCTTTCTTT.

Comment on this clonotype: This may be a read error, as it is one base from a much larger clone. V is TRBV12-3 or TRBV12-4 and J is TRBJ2-7; weak D call: TRBD1 (6 bases). The closer fit of TRBJ2-1 to the DNA end suggests the J call may be wrong. The CDR3 spans 15 residues. CDR3 in DNA: TGTGCCAGCAGTTTCTTAGACAGGCCCAACTACGAGCAGTTCTTC. Its translation: CASSFLDRPNYEQFF.